This T cell receptor beta chain is from a study of blood T cell repertoires in COVID-19. Study-level information: Sources were T cells, B-cell-depleted T cells, or PBMCs; the material itself was cDNA or gDNA.

Study processing details: Cell counts per sample came from amplifying reference gene primers. Produced via immunoSEQ multiplex PCR; TCRdb's table is partial and in-frame only. That table furnishes V, J and clone size, whereas the DNA furnished D and trimming. The sample shows approximately 84,000 clones, over 70% of them seen only once. V was trimmed by 3 bases and J by 5 bases, leaving 10 bases between them. Germline V CDR1 and CDR2: MNHEY, SMNVEV (reference sequence). CDR3 length equals 13 residues. This clone was counted many times. The source is a man in his fifties with active or convalescent COVID-19. J is TRBJ1-1 and V is TRBV27, with a weak D call TRBD1 (5 bases). The sequencing sample was made of peripheral blood. The CDR3, as DNA: TGTGCCAGCAGTTTGGGGGGGATTACTGAAGCTTTCTTT. It specifies CASSLGGITEAFF.